This is a list of T cell receptor beta chains from one sample in a study of blood T cell repertoires in COVID-19. TCRdb's copy holds only in-frame clones and misses some; the assay was immunoSEQ multiplex PCR. Among 120,000 or so clones listed, roughly four fifths were seen once. The source material was peripheral blood. These receptors were obtained from a man aged 55 to 70 with acute or convalescent COVID-19. Both conserved end residues are part of each CDR3. The D gene is left open where the match is weak. Only some rows state a clone size, as once, few, many or a class for expanded clones.

TRBJ2-3 TRBD2 TRBV3-1/TRBV3-2 few TGTGCCAGCAGCCAAGCGGGGGGAACAGATACGCAGTATTTT CASSQAGGTDTQYF
TRBJ1-2 NA TRBV18 NA TGTGCCAGCTCACCGGCAGAAAACTATGGCTACACCTTC CASSPAENYGYTF
TRBJ2-2 TRBD2 TRBV4-2 NA TGTGCCAGCAGCCAAGAGGTGTCGCCGGGAGGCCGGGAGCTGTTTTTT CASSQEVSPGGRELFF
TRBJ2-7 TRBD2 TRBV9 NA TGTGCCAGCACCCCAGGTGTAACTAGCGGGATCCGGGAGCAGTACTTC CASTPGVTSGIREQYF
TRBJ1-4 NA TRBV27 once TGTGCCAGCAGTTTATCGAACAGGGCTAATGAAAAACTGTTTTTT CASSLSNRANEKLFF
TRBJ2-2 NA TRBV19 once TGTGCCAGTAGTATAGGCGGCGGGTCGAACACCGGGGAGCTGTTTTTT CASSIGGGSNTGELFF
TRBJ2-3 TRBD2 TRBV7-3 NA TGTGCCAGCAGCCGCCGCTTAGCGGGAGATACGCAGTATTTT CASSRRLAGDTQYF
TRBJ1-4 NA TRBV11-2 NA TGTGCCAGCAGCCGCATGGCAAAACTGTTTTTT CASSRMAKLFF
TRBJ1-6 NA TRBV3-1/TRBV3-2 NA TGTGCCAGCAGCGCGAGTTATTCACCCCTCCACTTT CASSASYSPLHF
TRBJ1-1 TRBD1 TRBV19 once TGTGCCAGTAGTAATGTCGACAGGGGCACTGAAGCTTTCTTT CASSNVDRGTEAFF
TRBJ2-7 TRBD1 TRBV2 NA TGTGCCAGCAGTGGGGGTTATGAGACAGGGCTACCGGACCCCTACGAGCAGTACTTC CASSGGYETGLPDPYEQYF
TRBJ2-1 TRBD1 TRBV10-1 NA TGCGCCAGCAGTGGACTGCCGGGACAGGGGAATGAGCAGTTCTTC CASSGLPGQGNEQFF
TRBJ2-7 TRBD2 TRBV29-1 NA TGCAGCGTTGATGCGGGGGGTAACTCCTACGAGCAGTACTTC CSVDAGGNSYEQYF
TRBJ1-1 TRBD1 TRBV25-1 NA TGTGCCAGCAGTGAATCCCGGACAGGGACGAACACTGAAGCTTTCTTT CASSESRTGTNTEAFF
TRBJ2-7 TRBD2 TRBV28 NA TGTGCCAGCAGTCGCCCAGTCGCGGGAGTTTCCGAGCAGTACTTC CASSRPVAGVSEQYF
TRBJ1-1 NA TRBV7-3 NA TGTGCCAGCAGCCCCTACGTCGGGATGTGGGATTTGACTGAAGCTTTCTTT CASSPYVGMWDLTEAFF
TRBJ1-4 NA TRBV11-2 once TGTGCCAGCAGCCGAGCGGGGTTTCCAGAAAAACTGTTTTTT CASSRAGFPEKLFF
TRBJ2-3 NA TRBV18 once TGTGCCAGCTCGGAAATGGGACTGAGTTTTACGCAGTATTTT CASSEMGLSFTQYF
TRBJ2-3 NA TRBV28 NA TGTGCCAGCAGCCCCAGGGATACGCAGTATTTT CASSPRDTQYF
TRBJ1-4 NA TRBV28 NA TGTGCCACGAAGGGACATTCAGCAACTAATGAAAAACTGTTTTTT CATKGHSATNEKLFF
TRBJ1-1 NA TRBV3-1/TRBV3-2 NA TGTGCCAGCAGCCAAACAGGGCTGGCTTTCTTT CASSQTGLAFF
TRBJ1-1 NA TRBV3-1/TRBV3-2 once TGTGCCAGCAGCGCTAGCGAGGCAGGATCGAGGGCTGAAGCTTTCTTT CASSASEAGSRAEAFF
TRBJ1-1 NA TRBV20-1 NA TGTAGGGGGGGGCCGGGCACTGAAGCTTTCTTT CRGGPGTEAFF
TRBJ2-5 NA TRBV25-1 NA TGTGCCAGCAGTGAGAGTCTCGGAGGGGTGGAGACCCAGTACTTC CASSESLGGVETQYF
TRBJ2-5 TRBD2 TRBV7-8 NA TGTGCCAGCAGCCCGATAGCGGGAGGCCGGGAGACCCAGTACTTC CASSPIAGGRETQYF
TRBJ2-1 TRBD2 TRBV5-3 NA TGTGCCAGAAGCTACCGGGACTACCGGAAATTCGATGAGCAGTTCTTC CARSYRDYRKFDEQFF
TRBJ2-1 TRBD2 TRBV12-5 NA TGTGCTAGTGGTTTAGTAGCGGGAGGGGCCCGGCATGAGCAGTTCTTC CASGLVAGGARHEQFF
TRBJ1-5 NA TRBV6-2/TRBV6-3 NA TGTGCCAGCAGTTTACAGGGTCGGGGCAATCAGCCCCAGCATTTT CASSLQGRGNQPQHF
TRBJ2-7 NA TRBV30 NA TGTGCCTGGAGTGTGGCCACTGGGAGCGAGCAGTACTTC CAWSVATGSEQYF
TRBJ2-1 NA TRBV6-5 NA TGTGCCAGCAGTTACGGGGCAGGCTACAATGAGCAGTTCTTC CASSYGAGYNEQFF
TRBJ2-1 NA TRBV5-1 NA TGCGCCAGCAGCTCGGGAGTTTCGAACAATGAGCAGTTCTTC CASSSGVSNNEQFF
TRBJ2-1 TRBD1 TRBV9 NA TGTGCCAGCAGCCCCCAGGGGGATTCCTACAATGAGCAGTTCTTC CASSPQGDSYNEQFF
TRBJ1-1 NA TRBV7-9 once TGTGCCATCGAACGACAGGTCGGTGTGGCTGAAGCTTTCTTT CAIERQVGVAEAFF
TRBJ2-1 NA TRBV4-2 NA TGTGCCAGCAGCCAAGACTTACAGGGTTGGAATGAGCAGTTCTTC CASSQDLQGWNEQFF
TRBJ1-3 NA TRBV28 NA TGTGCCAGCAGCCTCCTTATTGGAAACACCATATATTTT CASSLLIGNTIYF
TRBJ2-5 TRBD2 TRBV11-2 NA TGTGCCAGCAGGTCGGGACTAGCGGGAGGGGTCCAAGAGACCCAGTACTTC CASRSGLAGGVQETQYF
TRBJ2-3 TRBD2 TRBV5-5 once TGTGCCAGCAGCCGAGTGGTGACTAGCCGGGGAAATACGCAGTATTTT CASSRVVTSRGNTQYF
TRBJ1-3 TRBD1 TRBV5-4 many TGTGCCAGCAGCTCGCTGACAGGGGGTGGAAACACCATATATTTT CASSSLTGGGNTIYF
TRBJ2-3 TRBD1 TRBV24-1 NA TGTGCCACCAGTGAACACCAGGGGGACGGCACAGATACGCAGTATTTT CATSEHQGDGTDTQYF